The following is a TCR beta chain sequence with its context. Here immunoSEQ multiplex PCR was the method, and the copy in TCRdb shows in-frame clones only, minus some. Of roughly 200,000 clones listed, more than 75% are singletons. V shed 0 bases, J shed 11 bases, and the junction held 12 bases outside the gene matches. Germline loops: CDR1 MNHEY, CDR2 SMNVEV (reference sequence). The CDR3 runs to 15 residues. This entry belongs to a study of blood T cell repertoires in COVID-19. About the study: From T cells, B-cell-depleted T cells, or PBMCs came the material, which was cDNA or gDNA.

The sample comprised peripheral blood. This chain uses TRBV27 with TRBJ1-1; the match to TRBD1 covers 7 bases. The clonotype was recovered from a woman aged 60-75 years with COVID-19, enrolled during active disease. The CDR3 spells CASSLSPDRVGLAFF. The CDR3 nucleotides read TGTGCCAGCAGTTTATCGCCCGACAGGGTGGGATTGGCTTTCTTT.